This TCR beta chain originates from a study of blood T cell repertoires in COVID-19. Study-wide context: Whether acute or convalescent, the COVID-19 samples came from the United States, Italy and Spain. The analysed material was cDNA or gDNA that came from T cells, B-cell-depleted T cells, or PBMCs.

Sequencing used immunoSEQ multiplex PCR; TCRdb keeps in-frame clones, though not all of them. Of tens of thousands of clones listed, about 81% were seen once; the top ten hold around 29%. The sample taken for sequencing was peripheral blood. This TCR was sampled from a human donor in a cohort sampled during active COVID-19.

Here the CDR3 reads CAISESGTGPGSGANVLTF. The CDR3 region has the DNA TGTGCCATCAGTGAGTCGGGGACAGGGCCGGGCTCTGGGGCCAACGTCCTGACTTTC. The rearrangement uses TRBV10-3 and TRBJ2-6, with 9 bases fitting TRBD1. Germline values: CDR1 ENHRY, CDR2 SYGVKD. This CDR3 has 19 residues. V gave up 0 bases and J gave up 0 bases; unmatched junction bases: 6.